This TCR beta chain was obtained from a study of response to subunit inactivated influenza vaccine. Study outcomes and limitations: A suggestion made by the authors is that each seasonal influenza vaccination recruits few new T cells.

The J segment lost 1 base and the V segment lost 4 bases, leaving 7 bases of the junction unmatched. The CDR3 is 15 amino acids. Germline V gene sequence: CDR1 MDHEN, CDR2 SYDVKM. Only a few counts were recorded for this clonotype. Its cognate antigen is unknown. TCRdb analysed the RT-PCR reads with MiXCR anew, one entry per CDR3 protein. The sample includes about 480,000 distinct CDR3 sequences, approximately 24% seen only once; the top ten take less than 2.5%. The source material was CD4+ T cells sorted from PBMCs, sampled about 5 days after vaccination. The J gene is TRBJ2-7, the V gene TRBV28, with 7 bases matching TRBD1. The clonotype comes from a man in his fifties who received an inactivated influenza vaccine. The CDR3 sequence is CASSWDRRSSYEQYF. DNA for the CDR3: TGTGCCAGCAGTTGGGACAGAAGAAGTTCCTACGAGCAGTACTTC. The full variable domain, rest sourced from reference TRBV28 and TRBJ2-7, is DVKVTQSSRYLVKRTGEKVFLECVQDMDHENMFWYRQDPGLGLRLIYFSYDVKMKEKGDIPEGYSVSREKKERFSLILESASTNQTSMYLCASSWDRRSSYEQYFGPGTRLTVT.